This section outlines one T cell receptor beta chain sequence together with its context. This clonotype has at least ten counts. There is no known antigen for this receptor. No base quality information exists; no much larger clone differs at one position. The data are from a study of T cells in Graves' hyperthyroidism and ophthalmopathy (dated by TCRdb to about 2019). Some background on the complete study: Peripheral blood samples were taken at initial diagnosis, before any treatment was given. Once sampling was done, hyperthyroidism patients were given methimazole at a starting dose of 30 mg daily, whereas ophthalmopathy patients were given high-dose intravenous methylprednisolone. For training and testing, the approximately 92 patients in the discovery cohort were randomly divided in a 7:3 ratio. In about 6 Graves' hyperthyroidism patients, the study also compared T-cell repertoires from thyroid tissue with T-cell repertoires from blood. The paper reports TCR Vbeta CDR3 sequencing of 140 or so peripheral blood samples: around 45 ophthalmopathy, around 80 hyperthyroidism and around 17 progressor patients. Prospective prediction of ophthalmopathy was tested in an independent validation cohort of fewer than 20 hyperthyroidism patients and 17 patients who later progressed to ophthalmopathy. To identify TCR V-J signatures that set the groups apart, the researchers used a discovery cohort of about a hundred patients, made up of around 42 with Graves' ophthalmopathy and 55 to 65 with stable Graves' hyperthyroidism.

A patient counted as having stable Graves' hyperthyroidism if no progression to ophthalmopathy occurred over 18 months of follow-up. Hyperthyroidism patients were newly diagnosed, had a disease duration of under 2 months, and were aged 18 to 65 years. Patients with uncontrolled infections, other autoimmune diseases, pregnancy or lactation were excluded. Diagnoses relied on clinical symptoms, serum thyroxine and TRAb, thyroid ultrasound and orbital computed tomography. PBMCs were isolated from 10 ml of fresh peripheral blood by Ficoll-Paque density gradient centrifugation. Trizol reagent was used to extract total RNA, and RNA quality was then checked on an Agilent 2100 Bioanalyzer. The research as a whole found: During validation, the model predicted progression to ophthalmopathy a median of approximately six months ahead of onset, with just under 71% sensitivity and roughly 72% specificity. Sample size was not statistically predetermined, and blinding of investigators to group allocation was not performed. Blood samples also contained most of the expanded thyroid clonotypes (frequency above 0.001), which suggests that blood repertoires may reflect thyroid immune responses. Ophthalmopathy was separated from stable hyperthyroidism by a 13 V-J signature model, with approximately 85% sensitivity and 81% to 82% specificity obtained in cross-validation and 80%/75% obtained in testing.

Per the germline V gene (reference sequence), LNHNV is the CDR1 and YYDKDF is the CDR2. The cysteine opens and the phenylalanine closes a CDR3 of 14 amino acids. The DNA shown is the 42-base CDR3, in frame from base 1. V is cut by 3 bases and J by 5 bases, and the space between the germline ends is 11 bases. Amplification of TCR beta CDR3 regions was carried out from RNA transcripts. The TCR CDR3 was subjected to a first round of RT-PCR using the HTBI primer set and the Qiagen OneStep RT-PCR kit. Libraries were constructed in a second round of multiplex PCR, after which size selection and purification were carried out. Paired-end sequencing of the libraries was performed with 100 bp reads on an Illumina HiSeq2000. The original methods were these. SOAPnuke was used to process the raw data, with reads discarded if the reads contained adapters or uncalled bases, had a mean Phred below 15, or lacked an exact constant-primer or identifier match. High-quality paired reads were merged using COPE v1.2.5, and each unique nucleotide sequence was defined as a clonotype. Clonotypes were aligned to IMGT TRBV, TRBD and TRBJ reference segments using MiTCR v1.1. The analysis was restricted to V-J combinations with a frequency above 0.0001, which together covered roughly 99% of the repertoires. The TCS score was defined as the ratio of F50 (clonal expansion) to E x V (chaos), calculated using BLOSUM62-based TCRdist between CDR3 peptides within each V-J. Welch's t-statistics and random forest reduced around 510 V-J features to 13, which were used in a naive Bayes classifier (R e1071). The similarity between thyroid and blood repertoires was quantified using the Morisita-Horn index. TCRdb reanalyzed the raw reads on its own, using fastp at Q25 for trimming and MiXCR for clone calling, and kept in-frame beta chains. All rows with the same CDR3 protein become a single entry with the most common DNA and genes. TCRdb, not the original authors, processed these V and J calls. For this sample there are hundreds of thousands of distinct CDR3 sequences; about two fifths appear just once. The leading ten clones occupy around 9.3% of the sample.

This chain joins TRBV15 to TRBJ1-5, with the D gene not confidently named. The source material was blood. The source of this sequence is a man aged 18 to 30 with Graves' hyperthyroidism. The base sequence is TGTGCCACCAGCAGTAGGACGGAGTATCAGCCCCAGCATTTT. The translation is CATSSRTEYQPQHF. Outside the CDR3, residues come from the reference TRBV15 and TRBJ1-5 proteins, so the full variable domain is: DAMVIQNPRYQVTQFGKPVTLSCSQTLNHNVMYWYQQKSSQAPKLLFHYYDKDFNNEADTPDNFQSRRPNTSFCFLDIRSPGLGDTAMYLCATSSRTEYQPQHFGDGTRLSIL.